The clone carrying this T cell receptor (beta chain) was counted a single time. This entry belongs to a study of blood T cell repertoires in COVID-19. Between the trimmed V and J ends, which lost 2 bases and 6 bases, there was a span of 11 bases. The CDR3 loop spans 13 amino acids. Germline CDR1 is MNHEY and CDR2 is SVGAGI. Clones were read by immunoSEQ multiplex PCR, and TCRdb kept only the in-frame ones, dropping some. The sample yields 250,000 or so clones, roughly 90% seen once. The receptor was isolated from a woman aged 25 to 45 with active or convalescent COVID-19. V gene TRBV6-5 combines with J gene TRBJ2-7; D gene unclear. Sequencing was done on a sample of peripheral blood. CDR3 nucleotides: TGTGCCAGCAGTTACACCCCCTGGGCCGAGCAGTACTTC. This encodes CASSYTPWAEQYF.